The next 2 T cell receptor beta chains were all read from a single sample in a study of neurological immune-mediated disorders. TCRdb re-analysed the 5' RACE reads in MiXCR, keeping a single row per CDR3 protein. The sample yields about 80,000 distinct CDR3 sequences, 4.3% seen once. Time point of the sample: longitudinal time-point 3. The specimen sequenced was PBMCs. Source of these receptors: a woman between 55 and 75 years old with multiple sclerosis.

The table lists this clonotype with many counts. The CDR3 here is CASSIPTGVYNEQFF. In DNA, the CDR3 is TGTGCCAGCAGTATACCTACCGGGGTCTACAATGAGCAGTTCTTC. The rearrangement joins TRBV12-3 or TRBV12-4 to TRBJ2-1, with D possibly matching TRBD2 (5 bases). The CDR3 consists of 15 residues. Trimming removed 5 bases at V and 3 bases at J, with 14 bases between.

At least ten counts were recorded for this clonotype. This sequence joins TRBV28 and TRBJ2-7; TRBD1 matches at 9 bases. Trimming took 8 bases from V and 4 from J; bases not matched to a gene: 6. The CDR3 covers 13 residues. Germline assignment: CDR1 MDHEN and CDR2 SYDVKM. CDR3 in DNA: TGTGCCAGCGGGACCGGGACAGGGTACGAGCAGTACTTC. Amino acid sequence: CASGTGTGYEQYF.